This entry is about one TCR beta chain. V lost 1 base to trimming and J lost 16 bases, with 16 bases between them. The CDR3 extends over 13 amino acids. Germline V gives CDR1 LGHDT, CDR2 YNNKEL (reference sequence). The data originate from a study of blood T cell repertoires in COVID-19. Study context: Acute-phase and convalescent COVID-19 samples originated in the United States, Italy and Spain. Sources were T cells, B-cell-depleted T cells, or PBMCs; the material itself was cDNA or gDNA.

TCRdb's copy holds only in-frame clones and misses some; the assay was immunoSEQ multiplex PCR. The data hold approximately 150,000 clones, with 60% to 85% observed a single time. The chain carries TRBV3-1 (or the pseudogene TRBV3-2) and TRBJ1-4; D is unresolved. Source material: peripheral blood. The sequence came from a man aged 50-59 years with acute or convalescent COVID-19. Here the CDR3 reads CASSQAIDRARFF. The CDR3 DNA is TGTGCCAGCAGCCAAGCAATAGACCGAGCGCGGTTTTTT.